Sequencing of this TCR beta chain was carried out in a study of patients and donors after allogeneic stem cell transplantation. MiXCR was run by TCRdb on the RT-PCR reads, yielding one entry per CDR3 protein. The sample consists of roughly 940,000 distinct CDR3 sequences, about a sixth of them appearing once. A few counts support this clonotype. CDR3 length equals 15 residues. Trimming removed 5 bases from V and 8 bases from J, with 19 bases in between. Germline CDR1 reads SGHAT; CDR2 reads FQNNGV. The TCR originated in a human donor who was either an allogeneic HSCT recipient or a stem cell or donor lymphocyte infusion donor (not recorded which). It is not recorded whose cells these are; they may come from a transplant donor. The sample comprised blood, either unsorted or a sorted T cell fraction (not recorded which). The chain has TRBV11-2 and TRBJ1-3; D gene unclear. The CDR3 loop is CASSRGQAHLDTIYF. The CDR3 DNA follows: TGTGCCAGCAGCCGTGGCCAGGCTCACCTGGACACCATATATTTT.